The 32 T cell receptor beta chains presented below share a single source sample, sequenced in a study of blood T cell repertoires in COVID-19. Repertoires were generated with immunoSEQ multiplex PCR, while TCRdb's copy carries only in-frame clones and drops some. The table lists around 300,000 clones, 70% to 90% of them singletons, with 4% in the top ten. Sequences were obtained from peripheral blood. The receptor source for this set is a woman in her fifties or sixties with active or convalescent COVID-19.

J is TRBJ2-5 and V is TRBV10-2; tentative D call: TRBD1 (5 bases). The V end lost 0 bases, the J end lost 2 bases, and 16 bases lay between the germline ends. Germline V CDR1 and CDR2: WSHSY, SAAADI. The CDR3 has 17 amino acids. The CDR3 DNA is TGCGCCAGCAGTGAGTCAGGGGCCTCGAGGAGTCAAGAGACCCAGTACTTC. This encodes CASSESGASRSQETQYF.

The chain couples TRBV7-6 to TRBJ2-7; possibly TRBD1 for D (6 bases). This CDR3 has 14 residues. Germline V gene data show CDR1 as SGHVS and CDR2 as FNYEAQ. Trimming pared 3 bases from V and 0 bases from J, leaving 9 bases between. The CDR3 region is CASSFRDNSYEQYF. As DNA, the CDR3 is TGTGCCAGCAGCTTCCGGGACAACTCCTACGAGCAGTACTTC.

This clone was recorded only once. This rearrangement joins TRBV6-1 to TRBJ1-2; TRBD1 might be the D (6 bases). This CDR3 region has 14 residues. The germline V and J ends were trimmed by 1 base and 8 bases, with 14 bases remaining between them. Germline V gives CDR1 MNHNS, CDR2 SASEGT. The DNA for the CDR3 is TGTGCCAGCAGTGAAGGGACAGAGCCCAGGGGCTACACCTTC. This sequence encodes CASSEGTEPRGYTF.

The V and J genes are TRBV28 and TRBJ1-2; 12 bases fit TRBD1. CDR3 size: 19 residues. With V trimmed by 5 bases and J by 4 bases, 17 bases remained unmatched. The V gene's germline CDR1 is MDHEN and CDR2 SYDVKM. In nucleotides, the CDR3 is TGTGCCAGCAGTACCATAAAATTCACCGAGGGACAGGGGGCCTATGGCTACACCTTC. It is translated as CASSTIKFTEGQGAYGYTF.

V gene TRBV6-6 combines with J gene TRBJ1-5, with D perhaps TRBD1 (6 bases). Trimming removed 4 bases from V and 6 bases from J, with 16 bases in between. The CDR3 contains 15 residues. Looked up from germline, CDR1 is MNHNY and CDR2 is SVGAGI (reference sequence). CDR3 in amino acids: CASSSYRELGQPQHF. CDR3 in DNA: TGTGCCAGCAGTTCATACAGGGAGCTAGGTCAGCCCCAGCATTTT.

The V and J genes are TRBV4-1 and TRBJ2-1; a weak D match, TRBD2 (5 bases). This CDR3 comprises 15 residues. In germline, CDR1 is MGHRA, CDR2 YSYEKL. Trimming stripped 11 bases from V and 9 bases from J, with 26 bases between. The CDR3, as DNA: TGCGCCGCGAGCCAGGCGGGTCCCCGTATAAGTGAGCAGTTCTTC. This translates into CAASQAGPRISEQFF.

The V and J genes are TRBV7-2 and TRBJ2-5; no clear D gene. The V gene lost 1 base and the J gene lost 1 base, with 13 bases spanning the gap. The CDR3 runs to 16 residues. Germline CDR1 reads SGHTA; CDR2 reads FQGNSA. The chain's CDR3 is CASSLDGSRRQETQYF. The CDR3 region has the DNA TGTGCCAGCAGCTTAGATGGTAGCCGACGCCAAGAGACCCAGTACTTC.

The chain uses TRBV3-1 (or the pseudogene TRBV3-2) and TRBJ1-2; a weak D match, TRBD1 (6 bases). This CDR3 is 15 amino acids long. The germline gives CDR1 LGHDT, CDR2 YNNKEL (reference sequence). V was trimmed by 3 bases and J by 4 bases, leaving 15 bases between them. In DNA form, the CDR3 reads TGTGCCAGCAGCCATTTAGGACAGTTACGCTATGGCTACACCTTC. It translates to CASSHLGQLRYGYTF.

This chain links TRBV6-1 with TRBJ1-1; D gene unclear. Trimming took off 2 bases at V and 4 bases at J, with 14 bases between the two ends. From germline, CDR1 is MNHNS and CDR2 SASEGT. The CDR3 runs to 15 residues. In nucleotides, the CDR3 is TGTGCCAGCAGTGAACGAACCGAGGGTTTCACTGAAGCTTTCTTT. Amino acid sequence: CASSERTEGFTEAFF.

V is TRBV27 and J is TRBJ2-7; TRBD2 might be the D (6 bases). This CDR3 region has 15 residues. V was pared by 4 bases and J by 4 bases, with 17 bases between. Germline lookup yields CDR1 MNHEY and CDR2 SMNVEV (reference sequence). Written as DNA, the CDR3 is TGTGCCAGCAGTTCCTTCGTGGGCGCGGGGTACGAGCAGTACTTC. Translation gives CASSSFVGAGYEQYF.

The chain uses TRBV29-1 and TRBJ2-1, with TRBD1 as a possible D gene (6 bases). The CDR3 extends over 13 amino acids. V was shortened by 7 bases and J by 3 bases, with 13 bases between the two germline ends. CDR1 is SQVTM, CDR2 ANQGSEA, per germline. CDR3: CSAPDSFYNEQFF. CDR3 in DNA: TGCAGCGCCCCGGACAGCTTCTACAATGAGCAGTTCTTC.

This CDR3 reads CASRRTSGRTASYEQYF. CDR3 nucleotides: TGTGCCAGCAGGCGGACTAGCGGGCGGACCGCCTCCTACGAGCAGTACTTC. The chain carries TRBV2 and TRBJ2-7, with TRBD2 matching over 11 bases. The trim removed 6 bases at V and 0 bases at J, leaving 10 bases unmatched. CDR1 is SNHLY, CDR2 FYNNEI, per germline. This CDR3 spans 17 amino acids.

The rearrangement joins TRBV5-5 to TRBJ2-7; D is possibly TRBD1 (6 bases). This CDR3 contains 14 residues. The germline V gene has CDR1 SGHKS and CDR2 YYEKEE (reference sequence). V was trimmed by 5 bases and J by 0 bases, leaving 12 bases between them. CDR3 bases: TGTGCCAGCAGACGCATGGACAGCTCCTACGAGCAGTACTTC. Its protein product is CASRRMDSSYEQYF.

The V call is TRBV4-2, the J call TRBJ1-6; 8 bases align to TRBD1. V shed 1 base and J 8 bases; nucleotides not matched to a gene: 10. CDR1 LGHNA and CDR2 YNFKEQ come from the germline V gene. The CDR3 runs to 17 residues. The CDR3 DNA follows: TGTGCCAGCAGCCAAGCTTCAGGGGGCAAGGGGGATTCACCCCTCCACTTT. Protein: CASSQASGGKGDSPLHF.

The table lists this clone with a count of one. The chain links TRBV6-2 or TRBV6-3 to TRBJ1-5; possibly TRBD1 for D (6 bases). The CDR3 length is 17 residues. V was shortened by 2 bases and J by 2 bases, with 16 bases between the two germline ends. Germline-derived CDR1 and CDR2 are MNHEY and SVGEGT. CDR3 bases: TGTGCCAGCAGTTACCTCCCGACAGGTCGAGGCAATCAGCCCCAGCATTTT. It specifies CASSYLPTGRGNQPQHF.

This rearrangement joins TRBV5-1 to TRBJ2-6, with D maybe TRBD1 (5 bases). CDR1 and CDR2 from the germline V gene are SGHRS and YFSETQ. The CDR3 is 17 residues long. V lost 0 bases, J lost 1 base, and 11 bases lay in between. The CDR3 DNA sequence: TGCGCCAGCAGCTTGGATATTCAGGGATCTGGGGCCAACGTCCTGACTTTC. As protein: CASSLDIQGSGANVLTF.

The chain has TRBV12-5 and TRBJ1-1; TRBD1 aligns across 8 bases. Looked up from germline, CDR1 is LGHNT and CDR2 is FRNRAP. The CDR3 covers 16 residues. V was clipped by 4 bases and J by 3 bases; unmatched bases: 10. The CDR3 protein is CASGYLPTGVDTEAFF. Written as DNA, the CDR3 is TGTGCTAGTGGTTACCTCCCGACAGGGGTGGACACTGAAGCTTTCTTT.

The rearrangement links TRBV19 to TRBJ1-1; no firm D call. The germline CDR1 and CDR2 sequences are LNHDA and SQIVND (reference sequence). The CDR3 is 14 amino acids. V was shortened by 4 bases and J by 1 base, with 10 bases between the two germline ends. CDR3 coding DNA: TGTGCCAGTAGTAGCGGGATCTGGAACACTGAAGCTTTCTTT. Its protein is CASSSGIWNTEAFF.

This rearrangement joins TRBV2 to TRBJ2-6, with 12 bases matching TRBD2. Trimming at V came to 3 bases and at J to 2 bases, leaving 8 bases not matched to a gene. There are 19 residues in the CDR3. In germline, CDR1 is SNHLY, CDR2 FYNNEI. This chain's CDR3 is CASSERLAGGFAGANVLTF. The CDR3 DNA is TGTGCCAGCAGTGAGAGGCTAGCGGGAGGGTTTGCTGGGGCCAACGTCCTGACTTTC.

This clone showed up just once. The chain links TRBV24-1 to TRBJ2-1; D perhaps matches TRBD2 (6 bases). Trimming removed 1 base at V and 2 bases at J, with 11 bases between. Germline CDR1 and CDR2: KGHDR and SFDVKD. This CDR3 spans 16 amino acids. CDR3 coding DNA: TGTGCCACCAGTGATTTCCGGGAGAAGACCTACAATGAGCAGTTCTTC. Its protein is CATSDFREKTYNEQFF.

The genes are TRBV11-1 and TRBJ2-5, with 10 bases identical to TRBD2. The CDR3 is made up of 16 amino acids. The germline V gene has CDR1 SGHAT and CDR2 FQDESV (reference sequence). J gave up 1 base and V 5 bases, and 7 bases lay outside the gene matches. The CDR3 DNA reads TGTGCCAGCAGCCCTCTAGCGGGAGTCCGCCAAGAGACCCAGTACTTC. Encoded protein: CASSPLAGVRQETQYF.

The genes are TRBV19 and TRBJ2-2, with unresolved D. Trimming removed 5 bases from V and 5 bases from J, with 12 bases in between. The CDR3 extends over 14 amino acids. Germline CDR1 is LNHDA and CDR2 is SQIVND (reference sequence). CDR3 in DNA: TGTGCCAGTAGTGTAAAACAGAATACCGGGGAGCTGTTTTTT. Residues: CASSVKQNTGELFF.

CDR3 nucleotide sequence: TGTGCCAGCAGTTGGCAGCGGGACACTGGGGCCAACGTCCTGACTTTC. It specifies CASSWQRDTGANVLTF. J is TRBJ2-6 and V is TRBV6-2 or TRBV6-3, with D tentatively TRBD2 (7 bases). The CDR3 extends over 16 amino acids. The V and J ends lost 4 bases and 2 bases respectively, with 12 bases between them. Germline CDR1 reads MNHEY; CDR2 reads SVGEGT.

The genes are TRBV18 and TRBJ1-4; D perhaps matches TRBD1 (5 bases). V shed 2 bases and J shed 4 bases, with 8 bases lying between them. Germline V gene lookup returns CDR1 KGHSH and CDR2 LQKENI. CDR3 length: 14 residues. CDR3 loop: CASSPSGINEKLFF. The CDR3 coding sequence is TGTGCCAGCTCACCATCAGGGATTAATGAAAAACTGTTTTTT.

Here the CDR3 DNA reads TGTGCCAGCAGCCCCGGGCTAGCGGGAGTTTATCTATTCTCCTACAATGAGCAGTTCTTC. This sequence encodes CASSPGLAGVYLFSYNEQFF. This chain uses TRBV6-2 or TRBV6-3 with TRBJ2-1; 10 nucleotides match TRBD2. The CDR3 has 20 amino acids. J lost 0 bases, V lost 6 bases, and 17 bases had no gene match. Germline V gene lookup returns CDR1 MNHEY and CDR2 SVGEGT.

This sequence joins TRBV7-2 and TRBJ2-2, with 7 bases fitting TRBD2. J gave up 7 bases and V 2 bases, and 10 bases lay outside the gene matches. Per germline, CDR1 SGHTA and CDR2 FQGNSA. The CDR3 is 16 amino acids. CDR3 nucleotides: TGTGCCAGCAGCTTACACTTCCCCCGGGGGGACGGGGAGCTGTTTTTT. This translates into CASSLHFPRGDGELFF. Full variable domain (remainder filled in from reference TRBV7-2 and TRBJ2-2): GAGVSQSPSNKVTEKGKDVELRCDPISGHTALYWYRQSLGQGLEFLIYFQGNSAPDKSGLPSDRFSAERTGGSVSTLTIQRTQQEDSAVYLCASSLHFPRGDGELFFGEGSRLTVL.

This chain links TRBV7-3 with TRBJ2-2; perhaps TRBD2 as D (5 bases). V was cut by 3 bases and J by 7 bases, with 9 bases left in between. The CDR3 length is 13 residues. Germline V gene sequence: CDR1 SGHTA, CDR2 FQGTGA. CDR3: CASSLGADGELFF. The CDR3 nucleotides read TGTGCCAGCAGCTTGGGAGCGGACGGGGAGCTGTTTTTT.

J is TRBJ2-3 and V is TRBV12-1; the DNA was not used to check the table's D call, TRBD2. TRBV12-1 is tagged as a pseudogene. The CDR3 extends over 16 amino acids. DNA of the CDR3: TGTGCCAGCAGCTCCCGGAAGCGGAACGACACAGATACGCAGTATTTT. It translates to CASSSRKRNDTDTQYF.

V usage is TRBV4-1 and J usage is TRBJ2-5; 10 bases align to TRBD2. CDR3 length equals 16 residues. Germline CDR1 and CDR2: MGHRA and YSYEKL. The V and J ends lost 3 bases and 5 bases, in that order; junction bases with no gene match: 9. The CDR3: CASSQGSGGEWETQYF. DNA of the CDR3: TGCGCCAGCAGCCAGGGAAGCGGGGGGGAGTGGGAGACCCAGTACTTC.

Only one count was recorded for this clone. CDR3 sequence reads: CAWSEPGSYGYTF. CDR3 bases: TGTGCCTGGAGTGAGCCCGGGAGCTATGGCTACACCTTC. V and J are TRBV30 and TRBJ1-2; D not resolved. Germline CDR1 and CDR2: GTSNPN and SVGIG (reference sequence). V shed 1 base and J shed 4 bases, with 10 bases lying between them. The CDR3 extends over 13 amino acids.

This chain joins TRBV28 and TRBJ2-1, with 7 bases identical to TRBD2. Germline V gene lookup returns CDR1 MDHEN and CDR2 SYDVKM. J lost 3 bases, V lost 5 bases, and 10 bases had no gene match. The CDR3 contains 16 residues. The CDR3 loop is CASSTPLGGSYNEQFF. The CDR3 DNA reads as TGTGCCAGCAGTACCCCCCTCGGGGGGAGCTACAATGAGCAGTTCTTC.

Regarding this clone: Other DNA sequences in this specimen translate into the identical CDR3. As DNA, the CDR3 is TGTGCCAGCAGCTTGTCGTCGAACACTGAAGCTTTCTTT. As protein: CASSLSSNTEAFF. The chain is built from TRBV11-2 and TRBJ1-1; no definite D call. This CDR3 has 13 amino acids. Between the trimmed V and J ends, which lost 3 bases and 1 base, there was a span of 6 bases. The germline V gene has CDR1 SGHAT and CDR2 FQNNGV. The full variable domain, completed using reference TRBV11-2 and TRBJ1-1, is EAGVAQSPRYKIIEKRQSVAFWCNPISGHATLYWYQQILGQGPKLLIQFQNNGVVDDSQLPKDRFSAERLKGVDSTLKIQPAKLEDSAVYLCASSLSSNTEAFFGQGTRLTVV.